A single sample is the source of the 20 T cell receptor beta chains below, sequenced in a study of T cells in Graves' hyperthyroidism and ophthalmopathy. RNA transcripts yielded amplified TCR beta CDR3 regions. The HTBI primer set drove a first-round RT-PCR of the TCR CDR3. TCRdb fed the multiplex PCR reads into MiXCR, producing one record per CDR3 protein. Here the sample spans over 500,000 distinct CDR3 sequences, approximately 14% being singletons. Sample: blood. These receptors all stem from a woman in her forties with Graves' hyperthyroidism.

This clonotype was counted many times. This rearrangement joins TRBV11-2 to TRBJ1-2; D call uncertain. V lost 1 base and J 6 bases, leaving 3 bases between the germline ends. Germline CDR1 SGHAT, CDR2 FQNNGV. There are 11 residues in the CDR3. DNA of the CDR3: TGTGCCAGCAGCTTAGGGGATGGCTACACCTTC. Protein product: CASSLGDGYTF. Looking up the rest from reference TRBV11-2 and TRBJ1-2 gives the full variable domain: EAGVAQSPRYKIIEKRQSVAFWCNPISGHATLYWYQQILGQGPKLLIQFQNNGVVDDSQLPKDRFSAERLKGVDSTLKIQPAKLEDSAVYLCASSLGDGYTFGSGTRLTVV.

This clonotype was observed a few times. The V and J genes are TRBV27 and TRBJ2-6; the match to TRBD2 covers 7 bases. CDR1 is MNHEY, CDR2 SMNVEV, per germline (reference sequence). The CDR3 has 11 residues. V lost 10 bases, J lost 12 bases, and 6 bases stayed unmatched. CDR3 DNA: TGTGCCATCCGGACGGGAGGCGTCCTGACTTTC. Translation gives CAIRTGGVLTF.

This rearrangement joins TRBV20-1 to TRBJ1-5, with 7 bases fitting TRBD1. CDR3 size: 14 residues. Trimming took 8 bases from V and 5 from J; bases not matched to a gene: 12. Germline lookup yields CDR1 DFQATT and CDR2 SNEGSKA (reference sequence). In DNA form, the CDR3 reads TGCAGTCCAGAGAGGCCAGGGGGGGATCAGCCCCAGCATTTT. Translating it yields CSPERPGGDQPQHF.

This clonotype has just a few counts. The genes are TRBV4-1 and TRBJ1-5; D is unclear. This CDR3 has 15 residues. CDR1 MGHRA and CDR2 YSYEKL come from the germline V gene. The V and J ends lost 0 bases and 0 bases respectively, with 6 bases between them. The CDR3 spells CASSQESRSNQPQHF. CDR3 in DNA: TGCGCCAGCAGCCAAGAAAGCCGTAGCAATCAGCCCCAGCATTTT.

This clonotype has a count of ten or more. The chain recombines TRBV2 with TRBJ1-5; D remains unclear. Between the trimmed V and J ends, which lost 8 bases and 4 bases, there was a span of 15 bases. The germline CDR1 and CDR2 sequences are SNHLY and FYNNEI. The CDR3 runs to 14 residues. The CDR3 region is CASRLGPNNQPQHF. The CDR3 DNA sequence: TGTGCCAGCCGATTAGGACCGAATAATCAGCCCCAGCATTTT.

At least ten counts were recorded for this clonotype. The rearrangement links TRBV30 to TRBJ1-1, with D unresolved. The V gene lost 7 bases and the J gene lost 0 bases, with 12 bases spanning the gap. The V gene's germline CDR1 is GTSNPN and CDR2 SVGIG (reference sequence). This CDR3 is 13 amino acids long. This CDR3 is CASTPVMNTEAFF. The CDR3 region has the DNA TGTGCCTCCACTCCGGTCATGAACACTGAAGCTTTCTTT. Full variable domain (missing parts from reference TRBV30 and TRBJ1-1): SQTIHQWPATLVQPVGSPLSLECTVEGTSNPNLYWYRQAAGRGLQLLFYSVGIGQISSEVPQNLSASRPQDRQFILSSKKLLLSDSGFYLCASTPVMNTEAFFGQGTRLTVV.

This clonotype was seen repeatedly, ten times or more. The chain carries TRBV5-8 and TRBJ1-1, with TRBD1 identical over 7 bases. J lost 4 bases, V lost 1 base, and 10 bases had no gene match. CDR3 length equals 16 residues. Germline V gene lookup returns CDR1 SGHTS and CDR2 YDEGEE. CDR3 DNA: TGTGCCAGCAGCTTGCAAGTATCAACAGGGGTCACTGAAGCTTTCTTT. This translates into CASSLQVSTGVTEAFF.

This clonotype was picked up many times. The rearrangement uses TRBV18 and TRBJ2-7, with a tentative D call TRBD1 (5 bases). Germline V gene sequence: CDR1 KGHSH, CDR2 LQKENI. V was pared by 8 bases and J by 1 base, with 12 bases between. This CDR3 comprises 13 residues. The CDR3 loop reads CASSPDSSYEQYF. The DNA of the CDR3 is TGTGCCAGCAGCCCCGACAGTTCCTACGAGCAGTACTTC.

This clonotype came up many times. The chain recombines TRBV6-1 with TRBJ2-7; D gene unclear. Trimming took 0 bases from V and 3 from J, leaving 12 bases between them. The CDR3 has 15 residues. The germline V gene encodes CDR1 MNHNS and CDR2 SASEGT. This CDR3 is CASSEARPHDYEQYF. The CDR3 DNA follows: TGTGCCAGCAGTGAAGCTAGACCTCACGACTACGAGCAGTACTTC.

In its sample, this clonotype was seen a few times. The CDR3 region has the DNA TGTGCCAGTAGTATGACTAGCGGGATAGGCGGGGAGCTGTTTTTT. Its translation is CASSMTSGIGGELFF. The V and J genes are TRBV19 and TRBJ2-2; 11 nucleotides match TRBD2. CDR1 is LNHDA, CDR2 SQIVND, per germline (reference sequence). This CDR3 region has 15 residues. After removal of 3 bases from V and 7 bases from J, the junction contained 4 bases not matched to a gene.

This clonotype was observed a few times. This sequence joins TRBV4-1 and TRBJ2-3; TRBD2 aligns across 11 bases. V trimming: 1 base; J trimming: 2 bases; junction bases outside the gene matches: 2. The CDR3 has 16 amino acids. Germline assignment: CDR1 MGHRA and CDR2 YSYEKL. CDR3 loop: CASSQAGLAATDTQYF. The CDR3 DNA is TGCGCCAGCAGCCAAGCGGGACTAGCGGCCACAGATACGCAGTATTTT.

The J gene is TRBJ2-2, the V gene TRBV27, with TRBD2 matching over 13 bases. V dropped 8 bases and J dropped 3; count of bases not matched to a gene: 9. The length of the CDR3 is 17 residues. Germline lookup yields CDR1 MNHEY and CDR2 SMNVEV (reference sequence). CDR3 in amino acids: CASRRTSGRGDTGELFF. The CDR3 DNA reads TGTGCCAGCCGGAGGACTAGCGGGAGAGGGGACACCGGGGAGCTGTTTTTT.

The chain combines TRBV7-2 with TRBJ2-6; no clear D gene. Germline CDR1 SGHTA, CDR2 FQGNSA. V lost 5 bases and J lost 0, with 8 bases in between. The CDR3 spans 15 residues. The CDR3 sequence is CASSPDPSGANVLTF. For the CDR3, the DNA is TGTGCCAGCAGCCCAGATCCCTCTGGGGCCAACGTCCTGACTTTC.

This clonotype was counted many times. The chain employs TRBV30 and TRBJ1-1; D not certain. This CDR3 has 13 amino acids. Trimming took 0 bases from V and 3 from J, leaving 8 bases between them. The germline V gene encodes CDR1 GTSNPN and CDR2 SVGIG (reference sequence). The CDR3 is CAWSVLQYTEAFF. DNA of the CDR3: TGTGCCTGGAGTGTACTGCAGTACACTGAAGCTTTCTTT. Full variable domain (rest looked up from reference TRBV30 and TRBJ1-1): SQTIHQWPATLVQPVGSPLSLECTVEGTSNPNLYWYRQAAGRGLQLLFYSVGIGQISSEVPQNLSASRPQDRQFILSSKKLLLSDSGFYLCAWSVLQYTEAFFGQGTRLTVV.

About this clonotype: A read error is possible here, since a much larger clone lies one base away. The rearrangement uses TRBV6-1 and TRBJ2-7; D not certain. The germline V gene encodes CDR1 MNHNS and CDR2 SASEGT. The CDR3 is 15 residues long. V dropped 3 bases and J dropped 2 bases, with 14 bases sitting between them. In DNA form, the CDR3 reads TGTGCCAGCAGTGATGGATCTCGACCCCCCTACGAGCAGTACTTC. It yields the protein CASSDGSRPPYEQYF.

The chain links TRBV24-1 to TRBJ1-5, with 8 bases that match TRBD1. Germline-derived CDR1 and CDR2 are KGHDR and SFDVKD. J lost 10 bases, V lost 4 bases, and 14 bases had no gene match. The CDR3 runs 16 residues. CDR3 DNA: TGTGCCACCAGTGACCCCCGGGACAGGCTTTCTTCTCCCCAGCATTTT. Translation: CATSDPRDRLSSPQHF.

V and J are TRBV5-1 and TRBJ1-4; perhaps TRBD1 as D (6 bases). The CDR3 extends over 18 amino acids. With 3 bases removed from V and 7 bases from J, the gap between germline ends came to 25 bases. Germline V lookup: CDR1 SGHRS, CDR2 YFSETQ. CDR3 coding DNA: TGCGCCAGCAGCTCCGGGACATCGTCGAAAGGGGCAACTGAAAAACTGTTTTTT. Translating gives CASSSGTSSKGATEKLFF.

This clonotype was observed a few times. One end of the junction does not line up with germline, which may come from a read error. The rearrangement joins TRBV7-2 to TRBJ2-7; 8 bases agree with TRBD2. In germline, CDR1 is SGHTA, CDR2 FQGNSA. The length of the CDR3 is 16 residues. The CDR3 DNA follows: TGTGCCAGCAGCTTAGCGTTTGATAGCGGGATCTACGGGCAGTACTTC. Protein: CASSLAFDSGIYGQYF.

This clonotype was picked up many times. The CDR3 is CASSLAGGAVETQYF. The CDR3 coding sequence is TGTGCCAGCAGCTTAGCGGGAGGCGCAGTTGAGACCCAGTACTTC. V and J are TRBV13 and TRBJ2-5; TRBD2 aligns across 7 bases. V was pared by 1 base and J by 5 bases, with 7 bases of the junction left unmatched. CDR1 is PRHDT, CDR2 FYEKMQ, per germline (reference sequence). This CDR3 has 15 amino acids.

This clonotype was seen a few times. The chain joins TRBV19 to TRBJ1-3, with 7 bases that match TRBD1. The CDR3 runs 16 residues. Germline loops: CDR1 LNHDA, CDR2 SQIVND (reference sequence). V lost 7 bases and J lost 0; bases outside the gene matches: 9. The DNA of the CDR3 is TGTGCCAGTATTAAGAGGACAGGAGACTCTGGAAACACCATATATTTT. Its translation: CASIKRTGDSGNTIYF.